The text below deals with one T cell receptor beta chain. Per the study methods: For nucleated cells, counts were estimated from reference gene primer amplification. Sequencing used immunoSEQ multiplex PCR; TCRdb keeps in-frame clones, though not all of them. The DNA was the basis for D and trimming; V, J and clone size are from that table. The sample lists 35,000 to 40,000 clones, 80% to 90% occurring once. The sample is drawn from a study of blood T cell repertoires in COVID-19. Study as a whole: COVID-19 samples collected from the United States, Italy and Spain covered acute and convalescent phases. Sources were T cells, B-cell-depleted T cells, or PBMCs; the material itself was cDNA or gDNA.

Sequencing was carried out using peripheral blood. The TCR originated in a human donor in a cohort sampled during active COVID-19.

This chain's CDR3 is CAISADTQRETQYF. CDR3 DNA sequence: TGTGCCATCAGTGCGGACACCCAGAGAGAGACCCAGTACTTC. The J gene is TRBJ2-5, the V gene TRBV10-3; possibly TRBD1 for D (5 bases). The CDR3 has 14 amino acids. Between the trimmed V and J ends, which lost 4 bases and 4 bases, there was a span of 13 bases. Germline V gene sequence: CDR1 ENHRY, CDR2 SYGVKD.